These 13 T cell receptor beta chains share one sample of origin, sequenced in a study of blood T cell repertoires in COVID-19. The table came from immunoSEQ multiplex PCR; TCRdb's copy has only in-frame clones and leaves some out. Among under 500,000 clones listed, 80% to 90% were seen once. The source material was PBMCs or T cells enriched from blood (not recorded which). The origin of the receptors is a young man who had recovered from COVID-19.

This chain uses TRBV7-2 with TRBJ2-7; D perhaps matches TRBD1 (5 bases). CDR1 SGHTA and CDR2 FQGNSA come from the germline V gene. The CDR3 is 13 amino acids. V gave up 3 bases and J gave up 5 bases, with 11 bases separating them. The CDR3 nucleotides read TGTGCCAGCAGCTTCAGGGATATCCACGAGCAGTACTTC. This encodes CASSFRDIHEQYF.

This clone was counted only a few times. The chain links TRBV10-3 to TRBJ1-1; TRBD1 matches at 7 bases. Germline V gene lookup returns CDR1 ENHRY and CDR2 SYGVKD. The CDR3 loop spans 13 amino acids. V dropped 6 bases and J dropped 4; count of bases not matched to a gene: 5. CDR3 in DNA: TGTGCCATCAGATCAGGGGGTAGCACTGAAGCTTTCTTT. The encoded protein is CAIRSGGSTEAFF.

The V call is TRBV30, the J call TRBJ1-2; possible D gene TRBD1, 6 bases. Per the germline V gene, CDR1 is GTSNPN and CDR2 is SVGIG (reference sequence). V lost 8 bases and J lost 4, with 20 bases in between. The CDR3 is made up of 14 amino acids. CDR3 bases: TGTGCCGGGAACATCCCGGAAGGGGGCTATGGCTACACCTTC. Protein product: CAGNIPEGGYGYTF.

The gene calls are TRBV2 and TRBJ2-3, with 8 nucleotides matching TRBD2. The germline V gene has CDR1 SNHLY and CDR2 FYNNEI. This CDR3 is built from 16 residues. V lost 6 bases, J lost 0 bases, and 8 bases stayed unmatched. The DNA for the CDR3 is TGTGCCAGCAGCCAAACCCAGCGGGGGAGCACAGATACGCAGTATTTT. Amino acids: CASSQTQRGSTDTQYF.

This clone was detected once. The J gene is TRBJ2-7, the V gene TRBV12-5; 8 bases agree with TRBD1. The CDR3 consists of 15 residues. V shed 5 bases and J 5 bases; nucleotides not matched to a gene: 11. Germline V gives CDR1 LGHNT, CDR2 FRNRAP. CDR3: CASGPVQGAVHEQYF. The CDR3 DNA sequence: TGTGCTAGTGGTCCGGTCCAGGGGGCTGTTCACGAGCAGTACTTC.

The V gene is TRBV5-6, the J gene TRBJ2-5, with D maybe TRBD1 (5 bases). V lost 1 base to trimming and J lost 0 bases, with 7 bases between them. Germline-derived CDR1 and CDR2 are SGHDT and YYEEEE. The CDR3 has 14 amino acids. This CDR3 is CASSLRGNQETQYF. The CDR3 nucleotides are TGTGCCAGCAGCTTGAGGGGAAACCAAGAGACCCAGTACTTC.

V is TRBV7-9 and J is TRBJ1-1, with D hard to call. Germline V CDR1 and CDR2: SEHNR, FQNEAQ (reference sequence). V was pared by 3 bases and J by 0 bases, with 8 bases between. The CDR3 totals 14 residues. The CDR3 DNA reads as TGTGCCAGCAGCTTCCCCACAATGAACACTGAAGCTTTCTTT. Protein: CASSFPTMNTEAFF. The entire variable domain, with the rest obtained from reference TRBV7-9 and TRBJ1-1, is as follows: DTGVSQNPRHKITKRGQNVTFRCDPISEHNRLYWYRQTLGQGPEFLTYFQNEAQLEKSRLLSDRFSAERPKGSFSTLEIQRTEQGDSAMYLCASSFPTMNTEAFFGQGTRLTVV.

The V gene is TRBV9, the J gene TRBJ1-1; D ambiguous. CDR1 is SGDLS, CDR2 YYNGEE, per germline. This CDR3 is built from 15 residues. V lost 3 bases, J lost 4 bases, and 16 bases lay in between. This CDR3 reads CASSASRVPGTEAFF. In DNA, the CDR3 is TGTGCCAGCAGCGCGAGCCGGGTCCCGGGCACTGAAGCTTTCTTT. Supplemented by reference TRBV9 and TRBJ1-1, the full variable domain reads DSGVTQTPKHLITATGQRVTLRCSPRSGDLSVYWYQQSLDQGLQFLIQYYNGEERAKGNILERFSAQQFPDLHSELNLSSLELGDSALYFCASSASRVPGTEAFFGQGTRLTVV.

V usage is TRBV11-2 and J usage is TRBJ1-1, with D possibly TRBD1 on 6 matching bases. The V gene lost 5 bases and the J gene lost 2 bases, with 15 bases spanning the gap. The CDR3 length is 15 residues. Germline V gene lookup returns CDR1 SGHAT and CDR2 FQNNGV. CDR3 sequence reads: CASSTLPTGNTEAFF. The CDR3 nucleotides are TGTGCCAGCAGCACCCTACCGACAGGCAACACTGAAGCTTTCTTT. Filled out from reference TRBV11-2 and TRBJ1-1, the complete variable domain reads EAGVAQSPRYKIIEKRQSVAFWCNPISGHATLYWYQQILGQGPKLLIQFQNNGVVDDSQLPKDRFSAERLKGVDSTLKIQPAKLEDSAVYLCASSTLPTGNTEAFFGQGTRLTVV.

V and J are TRBV5-4 and TRBJ2-5; 10 positions agree with TRBD2. V lost 4 bases and J lost 2; bases outside the gene matches: 5. The CDR3 spans 15 residues. Germline-derived CDR1 and CDR2 are SGHNT and YYREEE (reference sequence). The CDR3 here is CASSGTSGTQETQYF. The CDR3 region has the DNA TGTGCCAGCAGCGGAACTAGCGGGACACAAGAGACCCAGTACTTC.

This rearrangement joins TRBV4-1 to TRBJ2-7, with a possible D match to TRBD2 (6 bases). Trimming shortened V by 1 base and J by 3 bases, and 10 bases separated the two germline ends. Germline V gene data show CDR1 as MGHRA and CDR2 as YSYEKL. The CDR3 totals 14 residues. CDR3 region: CASSQGRGGYEQYF. The CDR3 coding sequence is TGCGCCAGCAGCCAAGGAAGGGGAGGCTACGAGCAGTACTTC.

This clone appeared once. The chain combines TRBV6-5 with TRBJ2-7, with D tentatively TRBD2 (6 bases). Germline CDR1 reads MNHEY; CDR2 reads SVGAGI. Trimming shortened V by 4 bases and J by 0 bases, and 10 bases separated the two germline ends. The length of the CDR3 is 14 residues. CDR3 loop: CASSSPGSSYEQYF. In nucleotides, the CDR3 is TGTGCCAGCAGTTCCCCCGGGAGCTCCTACGAGCAGTACTTC.

J is TRBJ1-2 and V is TRBV9; D is uncertain. Trimming removed 3 bases from V and 5 bases from J, with 8 bases in between. The CDR3 has 12 amino acids. Germline CDR1 SGDLS, CDR2 YYNGEE. The CDR3 is CASSGAAYGYTF. Written as DNA, the CDR3 is TGTGCCAGCAGCGGGGCAGCTTATGGCTACACCTTC.